This T cell receptor (beta chain) appears in the sequencing data of a study of beta chain features in type 1 diabetes. Findings of the study overall: Moderate but significant shortening of TCRB CDR3s was recorded in all four CD4+ subsets from Type 1 diabetes patients. Diminished insertions and augmented deletions at VDJ junctions characterized type 1 diabetes patients.

About this clone itself: Its antigen is not identified.

The entirety of the isolated RNA underwent reverse transcription, so expressed TCRB transcripts were sequenced. Profiling relied on immunoSEQ multiplex PCR, and the TCRdb table lists in-frame clones only, not all of them. This repertoire shows 600,000 or so clones, around 11% found once; its top ten account for 0.095% to 0.15%. The ends lost 8 bases at V and 0 bases at J; junction bases unmatched: 6. Germline assignment: CDR1 LGHNA and CDR2 YNFKEQ. The CDR3 is 15 residues long. The chain carries TRBV4-2 and TRBJ2-5, with 10 bases aligning to TRBD2. The source material was naive CD4+ T cells from blood. This receptor was taken from a man aged 25-45 years with type 1 diabetes. DNA for the CDR3: TGTGCCAGCTCAACTAGCGGGGCGTACCAAGAGACCCAGTACTTC. This codes for CASSTSGAYQETQYF.